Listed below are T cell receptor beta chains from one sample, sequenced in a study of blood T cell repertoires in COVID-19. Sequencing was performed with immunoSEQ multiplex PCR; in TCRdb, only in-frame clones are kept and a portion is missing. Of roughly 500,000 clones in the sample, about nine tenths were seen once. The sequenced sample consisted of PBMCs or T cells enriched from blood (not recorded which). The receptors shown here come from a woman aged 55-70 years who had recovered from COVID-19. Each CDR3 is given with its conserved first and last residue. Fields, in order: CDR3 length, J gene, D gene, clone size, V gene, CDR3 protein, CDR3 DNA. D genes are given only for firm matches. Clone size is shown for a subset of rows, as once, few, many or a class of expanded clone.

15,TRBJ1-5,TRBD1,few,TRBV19,CASSIGDSDNQPQHF,TGTGCCAGTAGTATAGGGGACAGCGACAATCAGCCCCAGCATTTT
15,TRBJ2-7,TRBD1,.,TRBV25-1,CASSRGRGSSYEQYF,TGTGCCAGCAGTCGGGGCAGGGGGTCTTCCTACGAGCAGTACTTC
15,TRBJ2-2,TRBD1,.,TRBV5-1,CASSPSTGVAGELFF,TGCGCCAGCAGCCCGTCGACAGGGGTGGCCGGGGAGCTGTTTTTT
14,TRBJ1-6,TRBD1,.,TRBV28,CASKEGQGNSPLHF,TGTGCCAGCAAGGAGGGACAGGGTAATTCACCCCTCCACTTT
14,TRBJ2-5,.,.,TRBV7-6,CASSLGSRQETQYF,TGTGCCAGCAGCTTAGGTTCCCGGCAAGAGACCCAGTACTTC
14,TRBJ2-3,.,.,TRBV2,CASMRLLSPDTQYF,TGTGCCAGCATGCGACTACTATCGCCAGATACGCAGTATTTT
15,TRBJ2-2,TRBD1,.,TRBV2,CASSSDRGRTGELFF,TGTGCCAGCAGTTCCGACAGGGGGCGGACCGGGGAGCTGTTTTTT
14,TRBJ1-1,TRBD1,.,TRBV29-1,CSVAQGAMNTEAFF,TGCAGCGTCGCACAGGGGGCCATGAACACTGAAGCTTTCTTT
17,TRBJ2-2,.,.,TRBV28,CASSSPTGATNTGELFF,TGTGCCAGCAGTTCACCGACAGGCGCTACGAACACCGGGGAGCTGTTTTTT
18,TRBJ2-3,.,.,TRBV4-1,CASSQSMRRGAGADTQYF,TGCGCCAGCAGCCAATCGATGCGGCGGGGCGCCGGGGCAGATACGCAGTATTTT
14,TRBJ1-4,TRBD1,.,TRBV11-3,CASTGGTTNEKLFF,TGTGCCAGCACAGGGGGCACAACTAATGAAAAACTGTTTTTT
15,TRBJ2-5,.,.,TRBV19,CASSIDRDMWETQYF,TGTGCCAGTAGTATAGACAGGGACATGTGGGAGACCCAGTACTTC
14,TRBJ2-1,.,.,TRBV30,CAWKRGFSAGEQFF,TGTGCCTGGAAAAGGGGCTTTTCGGCCGGTGAGCAGTTCTTC
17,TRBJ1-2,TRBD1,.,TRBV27,CASSLSRDRGPNYGYTF,TGTGCCAGCAGTTTATCCCGTGACAGGGGACCTAACTATGGCTACACCTTC
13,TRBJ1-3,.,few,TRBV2,CASSRSQRDTIYF,TGTGCCAGCAGTCGAAGCCAGCGGGACACCATATATTTT
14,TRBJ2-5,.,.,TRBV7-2,CASSASRTQETQYF,TGTGCCAGCAGCGCGTCGCGGACTCAAGAGACCCAGTACTTC
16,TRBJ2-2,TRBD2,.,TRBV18,CASSPQRGKNTGELFF,TGTGCCAGCTCACCACAGCGGGGGAAGAACACCGGGGAGCTGTTTTTT
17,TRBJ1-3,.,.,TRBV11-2,CASSDPTGLSSGNTIYF,TGTGCCAGCAGCGACCCGACAGGCTTGAGCTCTGGAAACACCATATATTTT
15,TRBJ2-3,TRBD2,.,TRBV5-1,CASSFSRGDTDTQYF,TGCGCCAGCAGCTTTTCGCGGGGGGACACAGATACGCAGTATTTT
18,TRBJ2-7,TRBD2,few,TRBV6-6,CASSPGTSGGAFLYEQYF,TGTGCCAGCAGTCCGGGGACTAGCGGGGGGGCCTTCCTCTACGAGCAGTACTTC
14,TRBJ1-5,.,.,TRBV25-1,CASSLGQVGQPQHF,TGTGCCAGCAGTTTGGGGCAGGTGGGTCAGCCCCAGCATTTT
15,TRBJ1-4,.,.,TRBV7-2,CASSFTGLPNEKLFF,TGTGCCAGCAGCTTTACAGGGCTCCCTAATGAAAAACTGTTTTTT
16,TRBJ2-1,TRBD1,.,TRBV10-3,CAISGAGQGGYNEQFF,TGTGCCATCAGCGGAGCCGGACAGGGGGGCTACAATGAGCAGTTCTTC
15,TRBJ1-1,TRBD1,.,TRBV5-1,CASRHTGGVGTEAFF,TGCGCCAGCCGACATACAGGGGGCGTGGGTACTGAAGCTTTCTTT
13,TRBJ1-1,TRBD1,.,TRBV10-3,CATSDRLATEAFF,TGTGCCACCTCGGACAGGTTGGCCACTGAAGCTTTCTTT
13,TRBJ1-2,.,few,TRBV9,CASSHRVDYGYTF,TGTGCCAGCAGCCACAGGGTTGACTATGGCTACACCTTC
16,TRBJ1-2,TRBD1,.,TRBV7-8,CASSLEGQGLYYGYTF,TGTGCCAGCAGCTTAGAGGGACAGGGGTTGTACTATGGCTACACCTTC
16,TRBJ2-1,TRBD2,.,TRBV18,CASSPPRRGVPTEQFF,TGTGCCAGCTCACCACCGAGGCGGGGGGTCCCGACTGAGCAGTTCTTC
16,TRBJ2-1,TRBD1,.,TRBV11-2,CASSPDRASSYNEQFF,TGTGCCAGCAGCCCCGACAGGGCGAGCTCCTACAATGAGCAGTTCTTC
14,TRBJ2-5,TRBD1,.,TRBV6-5,CASSPQGPQETQYF,TGTGCCAGCAGTCCACAGGGGCCACAAGAGACCCAGTACTTC
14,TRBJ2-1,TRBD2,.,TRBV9,CASSVSGGYNEQFF,TGTGCCAGCAGCGTTAGCGGGGGATACAATGAGCAGTTCTTC
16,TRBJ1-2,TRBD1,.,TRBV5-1,CASSLLPGQAAYGYTF,TGCGCCAGCAGCTTGCTGCCGGGACAGGCCGCCTATGGCTACACCTTC
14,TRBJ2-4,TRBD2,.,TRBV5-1,CASSVAGNKNIQYF,TGCGCCAGCAGCGTAGCGGGGAACAAAAACATTCAGTACTTC
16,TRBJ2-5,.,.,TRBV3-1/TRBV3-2,CASSLTWTAGMETQYF,TGTGCCAGCAGCCTTACCTGGACAGCCGGGATGGAGACCCAGTACTTC
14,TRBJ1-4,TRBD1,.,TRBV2,CASSEWQGGEKLFF,TGTGCCAGCAGTGAATGGCAGGGGGGTGAAAAACTGTTTTTT
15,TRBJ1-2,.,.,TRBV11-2,CASSLSGVAGYGYTF,TGTGCCAGCAGCTTGTCCGGAGTGGCCGGATATGGCTACACCTTC
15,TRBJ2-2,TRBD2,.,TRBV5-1,CASRSGLANTGELFF,TGCGCCAGCCGTAGCGGGCTAGCGAACACCGGGGAGCTGTTTTTT
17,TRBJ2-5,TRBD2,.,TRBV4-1,CASSQDIGGGRQETQYF,TGCGCCAGCAGCCAAGATATCGGGGGAGGGCGTCAAGAGACCCAGTACTTC
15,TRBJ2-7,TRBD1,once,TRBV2,CASSLGQGGTYEQYF,TGTGCCAGCAGCCTGGGACAGGGCGGGACCTACGAGCAGTACTTC
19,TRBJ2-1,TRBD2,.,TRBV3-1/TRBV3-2,CASSQAGTSGSGLYNEQFF,TGTGCCAGCAGCCAAGCCGGGACTAGCGGGTCCGGGCTCTACAATGAGCAGTTCTTC
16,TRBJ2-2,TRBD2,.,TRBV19,CASSKSGGRNTGELFF,TGTGCCAGTAGTAAAAGCGGGGGCCGGAACACCGGGGAGCTGTTTTTT
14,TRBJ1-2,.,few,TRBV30,CAWSRTPPLHGYTF,TGTGCCTGGAGTCGGACACCTCCTTTGCATGGCTACACCTTC
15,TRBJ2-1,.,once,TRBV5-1,CASSPTGNSYNEQFF,TGCGCCAGCAGCCCCACAGGGAACTCCTACAATGAGCAGTTCTTC
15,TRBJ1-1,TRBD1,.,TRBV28,CASSPGQGLNTEAFF,TGTGCCAGCAGTCCGGGACAGGGGTTGAACACTGAAGCTTTCTTT
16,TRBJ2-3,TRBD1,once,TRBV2,CASFTGTGGGGDTQYF,TGTGCCAGCTTTACCGGGACAGGGGGAGGTGGTGATACGCAGTATTTT
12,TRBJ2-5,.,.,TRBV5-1,CASSFSGETQYF,TGCGCCAGCAGCTTTTCCGGAGAGACCCAGTACTTC
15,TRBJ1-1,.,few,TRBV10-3,CAIIEGTGIGAEAFF,TGTGCCATCATTGAGGGGACTGGGATTGGGGCTGAAGCTTTCTTT
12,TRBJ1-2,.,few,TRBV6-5,CASSRQGYGYTF,TGTGCCAGCAGTCGGCAGGGCTATGGCTACACCTTC
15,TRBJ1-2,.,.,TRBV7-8,CASSTKTGLSSGYTF,TGTGCCAGCAGCACGAAAACAGGGCTGTCTAGCGGCTACACCTTC
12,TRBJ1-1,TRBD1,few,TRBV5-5,CASTRQGIEAFF,TGTGCCAGCACCCGACAGGGTATTGAAGCTTTCTTT
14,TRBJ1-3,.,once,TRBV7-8,CASSPGGSGNTIYF,TGTGCCAGCAGCCCAGGTGGCTCTGGAAACACCATATATTTT
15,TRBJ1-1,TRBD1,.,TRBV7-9,CASSSHGTGNTEAFF,TGTGCCAGCAGCTCTCATGGGACAGGGAACACTGAAGCTTTCTTT
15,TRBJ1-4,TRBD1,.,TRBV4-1,CASSVRTGPNEKLFF,TGCGCCAGCAGCGTACGGACAGGTCCTAATGAAAAACTGTTTTTT